This TCR beta chain was captured by sequencing in a study of blood T cell repertoires in COVID-19. Whole-study context: Samples representing acute and convalescent COVID-19 were sourced from the United States, Italy and Spain.

V was trimmed by 2 bases and J by 5 bases, leaving 12 bases between them. CDR1 MGHDK and CDR2 SYGVNS come from the germline V gene. This CDR3 comprises 14 residues. Authors' data handling: Amplified reference gene primers provided the basis for estimating nucleated cell counts. Assay used: immunoSEQ multiplex PCR; TCRdb lists only in-frame clones, some missing. From that table come the V and J calls and clone size; the DNA was used to work out D and trimming. The sample includes 250,000 to 400,000 clones, about 90% of them seen just once. Living in about 25 US areas, the participants were between roughly 18 and 90 years of age. Among Cohort 3 donors, those recovered had two negative PCRs, clearance, or symptom resolution.

Source material: PBMCs or T cells enriched from blood (not recorded which). The clonotype was recovered from a woman in her thirties who had recovered from COVID-19. The V and J genes are TRBV25-1 and TRBJ1-2; D unresolved. The CDR3 DNA reads as TGTGCCAGCAGTGAAGGGTCTACGGGGTATGGCTACACCTTC. Encoded protein: CASSEGSTGYGYTF.